A selection of T cell receptor beta chains follows, all from one sample in a study of CD8+CD57+ T cells in acquired aplastic anemia. TCRdb reprocessed the reads with MiXCR, giving one entry per CDR3 protein. The profile shows about 130,000 distinct CDR3 sequences, 48% of them singletons. The sample was sorted CD4+, CD8+, or CD8+CD57+ T cells (not recorded which) from PBMCs. The receptors were gathered from a human donor in good health, serving as a control. Both conserved end residues are part of each CDR3. Each record gives: CDR3 protein, CDR3 DNA, J gene, clone size, D gene, CDR3 length, V gene. The D gene is left open where the match is weak. Clone size is given for some rows only: seen once, a few or many times, or a class if the clone is expanded.

CAPVIYEQYF | TGTGCCCCCGTAATCTACGAGCAGTACTTC | TRBJ2-7 | . | . | 10 | TRBV9
CSASLGDRNQPQHF | TGCAGTGCTAGTTTAGGGGATCGCAATCAGCCCCAGCATTTT | TRBJ1-5 | . | . | 14 | TRBV20-1
CASSQGGTQYF | TGTGCCAGCAGCCAAGGAGGGACCCAGTACTTC | TRBJ2-5 | . | . | 11 | TRBV7-8
CASSPTSGGFGDTQYF | TGTGCCAGCAGCCCGACTAGCGGGGGGTTTGGGGATACGCAGTATTTT | TRBJ2-3 | many | TRBD2 | 16 | TRBV7-3
CSAPPLAGGQETQYF | TGCAGTGCTCCCCCCCTAGCGGGGGGGCAAGAGACCCAGTACTTC | TRBJ2-5 | . | TRBD2 | 15 | TRBV20-1
CATSSAGQGGKEAFF | TGTGCCACCAGCAGCGCCGGACAGGGCGGGAAAGAAGCTTTCTTT | TRBJ1-1 | . | TRBD1 | 15 | TRBV15
CASSRDPRGTDTQYF | TGTGCCAGCAGCCGGGACCCCCGGGGTACAGATACGCAGTATTTT | TRBJ2-3 | . | . | 15 | TRBV7-7
CASSTQTGSTDTQYF | TGTGCCAGCAGCACACAGACCGGGAGCACAGATACGCAGTATTTT | TRBJ2-3 | . | . | 15 | TRBV11-1
CASSPRQGGAGELFF | TGTGCCAGCAGCCCGCGACAGGGCGGGGCCGGGGAGCTGTTTTTT | TRBJ2-2 | . | . | 15 | TRBV7-2
CATRQGAGADTQYF | TGTGCCACGAGACAGGGGGCAGGAGCAGATACGCAGTATTTT | TRBJ2-3 | once | TRBD1 | 14 | TRBV10-3
CASSFTSGAEQYF | TGTGCCAGCAGCTTCACTAGCGGGGCCGAGCAGTACTTC | TRBJ2-7 | . | TRBD2 | 13 | TRBV7-2
CSVYDYSRVNEQFF | TGCAGCGTGTACGACTATTCGAGGGTAAATGAGCAGTTCTTC | TRBJ2-1 | . | . | 14 | TRBV29-1
CASSLKLGVNSPLHF | TGTGCCAGCAGTTTAAAATTGGGAGTGAATTCACCCCTCCACTTT | TRBJ1-6 | many | . | 15 | TRBV12-3/TRBV12-4
CASSANGGANVLTF | TGTGCCAGCAGTGCGAACGGGGGGGCCAACGTCCTGACTTTC | TRBJ2-6 | . | . | 14 | TRBV2
CASSLAPVGGDTEAFF | TGTGCCAGCAGCTTGGCGCCCGTGGGGGGTGACACTGAAGCTTTCTTT | TRBJ1-1 | many | . | 16 | TRBV5-4
CASSEVGENTEAFF | TGTGCCAGCAGTGAAGTGGGGGAGAACACTGAAGCTTTCTTT | TRBJ1-1 | few | . | 14 | TRBV2
CASSQASEVSPLHF | TGTGCCAGCAGCCAAGCAAGTGAGGTGTCACCCCTCCACTTT | TRBJ1-6 | . | . | 14 | TRBV5-5
CSAHVDTNYGYTF | TGCAGTGCCCACGTTGACACTAACTATGGCTACACCTTC | TRBJ1-2 | . | . | 13 | TRBV20-1
CASSQDLGGAETQYF | TGCGCCAGCAGCCAAGATCTCGGGGGGGCGGAGACCCAGTACTTC | TRBJ2-5 | . | TRBD2 | 15 | TRBV4-3
CRAGGSNEQFF | TGTAGAGCGGGGGGTTCCAATGAGCAGTTCTTC | TRBJ2-1 | many | TRBD2 | 11 | TRBV18
CATSDASGGAGEQYF | TGTGCCACCAGTGATGCTAGCGGGGGGGCCGGGGAGCAGTACTTC | TRBJ2-7 | once | TRBD2 | 15 | TRBV24-1
CSALRDRGKDSPLHF | TGCAGTGCGCTCCGGGACAGGGGGAAAGATTCACCCCTCCACTTT | TRBJ1-6 | . | TRBD1 | 15 | TRBV20-1
CASSYSSGERETQYF | TGTGCCAGCAGTTACTCGTCGGGGGAGAGGGAGACCCAGTACTTC | TRBJ2-5 | many | . | 15 | TRBV6-5
CAISEGQPEAFF | TGTGCCATCAGTGAGGGACAGCCTGAAGCTTTCTTT | TRBJ1-1 | . | . | 12 | TRBV10-3
CASRQHPAREEYEQYF | TGTGCCAGCAGACAACATCCCGCCAGGGAGGAGTACGAGCAGTACTTC | TRBJ2-7 | few | . | 16 | TRBV2
CSARDGEYEQYF | TGCAGTGCTAGGGACGGGGAGTACGAGCAGTACTTC | TRBJ2-7 | once | . | 12 | TRBV20-1
CASRPGVGGLYEQYF | TGCGCCAGCCGGCCAGGGGTGGGGGGCCTCTACGAGCAGTACTTC | TRBJ2-7 | . | . | 15 | TRBV5-1
CASRARETQYF | TGTGCCAGCAGAGCTAGGGAGACCCAGTACTTC | TRBJ2-5 | . | . | 11 | TRBV7-2
CASSSISTEAFF | TGTGCCAGCAGCTCAATTAGCACTGAAGCTTTCTTT | TRBJ1-1 | . | . | 12 | TRBV25-1
CATVDRGRSGYTF | TGTGCCACCGTGGACAGGGGAAGGTCTGGCTACACCTTC | TRBJ1-2 | . | TRBD1 | 13 | TRBV19
CASSHTSGPYGYTF | TGTGCCAGCAGCCATACCTCCGGGCCCTATGGCTACACCTTC | TRBJ1-2 | many | . | 14 | TRBV7-9
CATSRAGADTQYF | TGTGCCACCAGCAGAGCGGGGGCAGATACGCAGTATTTT | TRBJ2-3 | . | . | 13 | TRBV15
CASSLHPGQGAAEQYF | TGTGCCAGCAGCTTACATCCAGGACAGGGGGCGGCCGAGCAGTACTTC | TRBJ2-7 | . | TRBD1 | 16 | TRBV11-2
CASSQRTGPYEKLFF | TGTGCCAGCAGCCAGCGGACAGGGCCGTATGAAAAACTGTTTTTT | TRBJ1-4 | . | TRBD1 | 15 | TRBV7-9
CASSWGGGQETQYF | TGTGCCAGTAGTTGGGGGGGCGGCCAAGAGACCCAGTACTTC | TRBJ2-5 | . | . | 14 | TRBV19